This TCR beta chain came from a study of T cell responses to AZD1222 COVID-19 vaccine. The CDR3 length is 11 residues. Trimming removed 8 bases at V and 7 bases at J, with 12 bases between. CDR1 is MNHEY, CDR2 SVGAGI, per germline. Assay: immunoSEQ multiplex PCR; the TCRdb copy retains only in-frame clones and omits some. In the table there are about 190,000 clones, 80% to 95% of which are singletons. Sequences were derived from peripheral blood, sampled on day 0 of AZD1222 vaccination. This clonotype originated in an adult in good health. The V and J genes are TRBV6-5 and TRBJ2-7, with D perhaps matching TRBD1 (6 bases). The CDR3 sequence: CASRRGGEQYF. CDR3 nucleotide sequence: TGTGCCAGCCGACGAGGGGGAGAGCAGTACTTC.